This T cell receptor beta chain originates from a study of CD4 T cells in relation to SARS-CoV-2 and coronaviruses. The wider study: Shared crossreactive spike epitopes were mapped to their HLA restriction.

Unexposed donor CD4+ T cells date from 2011-2018, before the COVID-19 pandemic. CD4+ T cells were isolated from the cells after about ten days of culture. Unexposed-donor CD4+ T cells were probed with SARS-CoV-2 S/N and four cold-coronavirus spikes, cells permitting. Using immunoSEQ multiplex PCR, the repertoire was profiled, and TCRdb retains in-frame clones only, with some absent. Of roughly 23,000 clones in the sample, over 75% were seen once. Trimming removed 6 bases from V and 7 bases from J, with 15 bases in between. The germline gives CDR1 LNHDA, CDR2 SQIVND (reference sequence). The CDR3 is made up of 14 amino acids. Of note for this clone: Its antigen is currently unknown.

The chain uses TRBV19 and TRBJ2-2; D not resolved. Sequencing was performed on CD4+ T cells from PBMCs, cultured in vitro. The sequence derives from a human donor in good health. The CDR3 nucleotides read TGTGCCAGTAGGGACCGGAGTAGAAGCGGGGAGCTGTTTTTT. This translates into CASRDRSRSGELFF.